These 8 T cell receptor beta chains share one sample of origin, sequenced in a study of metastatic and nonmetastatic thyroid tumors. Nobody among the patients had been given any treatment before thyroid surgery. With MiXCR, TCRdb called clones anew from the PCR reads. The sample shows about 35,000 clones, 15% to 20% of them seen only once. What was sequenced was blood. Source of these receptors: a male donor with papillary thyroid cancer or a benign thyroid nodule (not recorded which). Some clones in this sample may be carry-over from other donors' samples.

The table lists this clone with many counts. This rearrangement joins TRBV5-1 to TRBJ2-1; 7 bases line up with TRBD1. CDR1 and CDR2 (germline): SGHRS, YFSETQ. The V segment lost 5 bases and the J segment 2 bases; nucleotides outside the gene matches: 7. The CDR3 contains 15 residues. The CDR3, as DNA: TGCGCCAGCAGTCGGGGACAGCAAACCTACAATGAGCAGTTCTTC. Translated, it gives CASSRGQQTYNEQFF.

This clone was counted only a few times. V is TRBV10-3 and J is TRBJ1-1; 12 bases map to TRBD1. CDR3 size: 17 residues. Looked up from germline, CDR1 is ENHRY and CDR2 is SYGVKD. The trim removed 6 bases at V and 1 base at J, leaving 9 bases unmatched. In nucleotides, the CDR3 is TGTGCCATCAGAGCGGGACAGGGGGCTGGAAAGAACACTGAAGCTTTCTTT. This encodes CAIRAGQGAGKNTEAFF.

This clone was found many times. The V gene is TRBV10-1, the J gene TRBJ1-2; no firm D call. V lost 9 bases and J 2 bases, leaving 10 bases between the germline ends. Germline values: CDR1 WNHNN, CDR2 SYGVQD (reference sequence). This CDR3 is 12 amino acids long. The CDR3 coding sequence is TGCGCCAGTTCCCGGCCCAACTATGGCTACACCTTC. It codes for CASSRPNYGYTF.

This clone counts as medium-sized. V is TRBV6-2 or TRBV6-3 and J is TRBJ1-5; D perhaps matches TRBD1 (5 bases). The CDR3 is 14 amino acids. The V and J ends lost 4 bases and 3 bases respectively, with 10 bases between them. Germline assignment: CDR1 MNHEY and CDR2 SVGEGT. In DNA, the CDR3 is TGTGCCAGCAGTTCGACAGACTTCAATCAGCCCCAGCATTTT. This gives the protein CASSSTDFNQPQHF.

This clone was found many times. CDR3 sequence (DNA): TGTGCCAGCAGCTTGGATGGATTCTACGAGCAGTACTTC. Protein: CASSLDGFYEQYF. The chain recombines TRBV5-4 with TRBJ2-7; D unresolved. CDR3 size: 13 residues. V lost 0 bases to trimming and J lost 3 bases, with 7 bases between them. Germline V gene lookup returns CDR1 SGHNT and CDR2 YYREEE (reference sequence).

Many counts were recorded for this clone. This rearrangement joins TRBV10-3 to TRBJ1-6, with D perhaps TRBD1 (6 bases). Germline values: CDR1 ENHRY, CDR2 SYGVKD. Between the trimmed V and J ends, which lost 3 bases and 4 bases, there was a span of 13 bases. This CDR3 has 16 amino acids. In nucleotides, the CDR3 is TGTGCCATCAGTGAACAGGGACCTACATATAATTCACCCCTCCACTTT. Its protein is CAISEQGPTYNSPLHF.

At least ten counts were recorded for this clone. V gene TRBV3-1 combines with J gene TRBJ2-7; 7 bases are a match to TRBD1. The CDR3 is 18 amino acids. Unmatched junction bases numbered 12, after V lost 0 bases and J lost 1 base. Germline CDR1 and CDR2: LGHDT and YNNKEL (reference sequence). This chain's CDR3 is CASSQDRAQGRLSYEQYF. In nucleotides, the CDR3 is TGTGCCAGCAGCCAAGATCGGGCACAGGGGCGGTTATCCTACGAGCAGTACTTC.

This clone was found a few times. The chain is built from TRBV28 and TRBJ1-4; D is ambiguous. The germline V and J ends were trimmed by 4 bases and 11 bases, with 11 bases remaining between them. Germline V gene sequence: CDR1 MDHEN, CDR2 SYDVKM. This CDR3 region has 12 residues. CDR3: CASSSTALKLFF. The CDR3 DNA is TGTGCCAGCAGTTCTACAGCGTTGAAACTGTTTTTT.